This T cell receptor beta chain was profiled in a study of human T cells and chemical hapten exposure. Overall study: A patient group, mainly female, showed alopecia areata, totalis or universalis. Variability of per-sample TCR yields stemmed mainly from small differences in pooled library volume.

Each CDR3 protein is one row after TCRdb ran MiXCR on the RACE reads. Of roughly 100,000 distinct CDR3 sequences listed, 9% to 15% are singletons. As for time point: pre-sensitization, week 0. Treatment given: therapeutic diphenylcyclopropenone sensitization with weekly scalp DPC. V was cut by 6 bases and J by 0 bases, with 12 bases left in between. The CDR3 sequence is 14 residues long. The source is a woman aged 50 to 65 with alopecia areata. Some clones in this sample may be carry-over from other donors' samples. The chain uses TRBV12-3 or TRBV12-4 and TRBJ2-7; unclear D gene. The source was whole blood, collected in connection with sensitization to the hapten diphenylcyclopropenone (DPC). In DNA, the CDR3 is TGTGCCAGCAGCCGCGATCTCCCCTCCTACGAGCAGTACTTC. Its protein product is CASSRDLPSYEQYF.